One T cell receptor (beta chain) is described in this entry. The antigen is not known. Profiling relied on immunoSEQ multiplex PCR, and the TCRdb table lists in-frame clones only, not all of them. The sample lists tens of thousands of clones; 85% were seen once. This sample is part of a study of T cell responses to AZD1222 COVID-19 vaccine. General observations from the study: Spike-specific TCR breadth and depth rose after two AZD1222 doses. Only a handful of AZD1222 recipients tested seropositive at baseline. Most donors were white British and more were female, and clonal diversity was possibly underestimated.

This sequence was found in an adult in good health. The sample was peripheral blood, taken on day 0 of AZD1222 vaccination.

The CDR3 here is CASSLSGDTQYF. The DNA for the CDR3 is TGCGCCAGCAGCTTGTCGGGAGATACGCAGTATTTT. The V gene is TRBV5-1, the J gene TRBJ2-3; D unclear. The V gene lost 1 base and the J gene lost 5 bases, with 5 bases spanning the gap. CDR1 and CDR2 (germline): SGHRS, YFSETQ. The CDR3 is 12 amino acids.